This T cell receptor beta chain was sequenced for a study of OX40 agonist ivuxolimab in advanced cancers. About the research overall: Dosing consisted of intravenous ivuxolimab at 0.01 to 10 mg/kg every 2 weeks. Age averaged around 60 years (range about 23 to 80), and 82.7% were male. Earlier treatment with anti-PD-1, anti-PD-L1 or anti-CTLA-4 was permitted, and approximately 38% had received some. Study findings and constraints: Doses of 0.1 to 3.0 mg/kg were accompanied by clonal expansion of CD4+ and CD8+ blood T cells by week 6.

Sequencing used immunoSEQ multiplex PCR; TCRdb keeps in-frame clones, though not all of them. The sample comprises some 30,000 clones, about 83% of which are singletons, and more than 25% rests with the top ten. Germline V gene lookup returns CDR1 KGHSH and CDR2 LQKENI. The CDR3 extends over 15 amino acids. About this clone itself: Its specificity is not known.

The sequence derives from an adult with an advanced solid tumor such as melanoma, head and neck, liver or kidney cancer. The rearrangement uses TRBV18 and TRBJ2-5; TRBD1 matches 8 bases. The J call may be faulty, since TRBJ2-7 better matches the DNA end. This specimen consisted of CD4+ or CD8+ T cells sorted from blood, obtained in a trial of the OX40 agonist ivuxolimab. This chain's CDR3 is CASSPPIGQGAEQYF. Here the CDR3 DNA reads TGTGCCAGCTCACCACCGATAGGACAGGGAGCCGAGCAGTACTTC.